The present T cell receptor (beta chain) was sequenced within a study of shared clonotypes between healthy human individuals. Study results and caveats: Generation probabilities of non-shared clonotypes were lower (relative to those shared by all four donors).

The germline gives CDR1 MNHNS, CDR2 SASEGT. V shed 6 bases and J shed 6 bases, with 8 bases lying between them. The CDR3 length is 12 residues. Terminally differentiated effector memory CD45RA+ cells were left out of the naive CD8 fraction, which was CD45RO-negative and positively selected for CCR7. Produced via immunoSEQ multiplex PCR; TCRdb's table is partial and in-frame only. The sample consists of around 1.9 million clones, 85% to 95% of them appearing once. Concerning this clone: Its target is unknown.

The sequenced material came from naive CD8+ T cells from PBMCs. J is TRBJ1-4 and V is TRBV6-1; possibly TRBD1 for D (5 bases). The origin of this receptor is a man aged 18 to 35 in good health. Some clones in this sample may be carry-over from other donors' samples. CDR3 sequence: CASREGYEKLFF. CDR3 DNA sequence: TGTGCCAGCAGAGAGGGGTATGAAAAACTGTTTTTT.